This is a list of T cell receptor beta chains from one sample in a study of shared clonotypes between healthy human individuals. Profiling relied on immunoSEQ multiplex PCR, and the TCRdb table lists in-frame clones only, not all of them. The repertoire holds 550,000 to 700,000 clones, with 73% as singletons. The specimen sequenced was memory CD4+ T cells sorted from blood. Receptors were obtained from a woman in her 30s in good health. Each CDR3 is given with its conserved first and last residue. The D gene is left open where the match is weak. Only part of the rows carry a size: once, few, many, or a class if the clone is expanded.

D gene: -; J gene: TRBJ1-6; V gene: TRBV27; clone size: once; CDR3 DNA: TGTGCCAGCAGTCGCCCGGGTGAGAACTCACCCCTCCACTTT; CDR3 protein: CASSRPGENSPLHF
D gene: -; J gene: TRBJ2-7; V gene: TRBV7-9; clone size: -; CDR3 DNA: TGTGCCAGCAGCTTAGGGGCCGGGTCCTACGAGCAGTACTTC; CDR3 protein: CASSLGAGSYEQYF
D gene: -; J gene: TRBJ2-1; V gene: TRBV5-1; clone size: -; CDR3 DNA: TGCGCCAGCAGCTTGGGGTCAGAAGAAAACAATGAGCAGTTCTTC; CDR3 protein: CASSLGSEENNEQFF
D gene: TRBD2; J gene: TRBJ2-2; V gene: TRBV7-2; clone size: once; CDR3 DNA: TGTGCCAGCAGCTTAGTCGGGACTAGGGGTGGCACCGGGGAGCTGTTTTTT; CDR3 protein: CASSLVGTRGGTGELFF
D gene: -; J gene: TRBJ1-2; V gene: TRBV6-1; clone size: -; CDR3 DNA: TGTGCCAGCAGTGAAGATCAGGGTGGCTACACCTTC; CDR3 protein: CASSEDQGGYTF
D gene: -; J gene: TRBJ2-3; V gene: TRBV15; clone size: -; CDR3 DNA: TGTGCCACCAGCCGGGCTTTGACCCCTAGCACAGATACGCAGTATTTT; CDR3 protein: CATSRALTPSTDTQYF
D gene: TRBD1; J gene: TRBJ1-5; V gene: TRBV15; clone size: few; CDR3 DNA: TGTGCCACCAAACCGGGGGACAGGGGGATGGGTCAGCCCCAGCATTTT; CDR3 protein: CATKPGDRGMGQPQHF
D gene: TRBD2; J gene: TRBJ2-1; V gene: TRBV5-1; clone size: -; CDR3 DNA: TGCGCCAGCAGCGCAGCTAGCGGGGCTTACAATGAGCAGTTCTTC; CDR3 protein: CASSAASGAYNEQFF
D gene: TRBD1; J gene: TRBJ2-3; V gene: TRBV28; clone size: -; CDR3 DNA: TGTGCCAGCAGTTTAGAAGGGGGACAGGGTTGGGGTACGCAGTATTTT; CDR3 protein: CASSLEGGQGWGTQYF
D gene: -; J gene: TRBJ2-1; V gene: TRBV18; clone size: -; CDR3 DNA: TGTGCCAGCTCACCACACGGACATGAGCAGTTCTTC; CDR3 protein: CASSPHGHEQFF
D gene: -; J gene: TRBJ1-4; V gene: TRBV28; clone size: few; CDR3 DNA: TGTGCCAGCAGTTCGACAGGCGCTATCTGGACTAATGAAAAACTGTTTTTT; CDR3 protein: CASSSTGAIWTNEKLFF
D gene: -; J gene: TRBJ2-7; V gene: TRBV30; clone size: -; CDR3 DNA: TGTGCCTGGAGTACCGGGATCCCTCAGTACTTC; CDR3 protein: CAWSTGIPQYF
D gene: -; J gene: TRBJ2-7; V gene: TRBV5-1; clone size: -; CDR3 DNA: TGCGCCAGCAGCTTTAACCGGGACGAGCAGTACTTC; CDR3 protein: CASSFNRDEQYF
D gene: -; J gene: TRBJ2-7; V gene: TRBV19; clone size: -; CDR3 DNA: TGTGCCAGTAGTATAACTAGCCGGGGGACCTCCTACGAGCAGTACTTC; CDR3 protein: CASSITSRGTSYEQYF
D gene: -; J gene: TRBJ2-7; V gene: TRBV28; clone size: -; CDR3 DNA: TGTGCCAGCAGCCAAACTAGGTCCCCCTCATTC; CDR3 protein: CASSQTRSPSF
D gene: TRBD1; J gene: TRBJ1-5; V gene: TRBV28; clone size: -; CDR3 DNA: TGTGCCAGCAGTTCCGGGACAGGGCGGAATCAGCCCCAGCATTTT; CDR3 protein: CASSSGTGRNQPQHF
D gene: -; J gene: TRBJ1-1; V gene: TRBV7-9; clone size: -; CDR3 DNA: TGTGCCAGCAGTTTATTTATGAACACTGAAGCTTTCTTT; CDR3 protein: CASSLFMNTEAFF
D gene: -; J gene: TRBJ2-1; V gene: TRBV5-6; clone size: -; CDR3 DNA: TGTGCCAGCAGCTTGGGGCAGGGCCCGAATGAGCAGTTCTTC; CDR3 protein: CASSLGQGPNEQFF
D gene: -; J gene: TRBJ2-1; V gene: TRBV25-1; clone size: -; CDR3 DNA: TGTGCCAGCAGTGAATCTAGGTTACCCAATTACAATGAGCAGTTCTTC; CDR3 protein: CASSESRLPNYNEQFF
D gene: TRBD1; J gene: TRBJ1-5; V gene: TRBV6-5; clone size: -; CDR3 DNA: TGTGCCAGCAGATCGACAGGGGGTGATCAGCCCCAGCATTTT; CDR3 protein: CASRSTGGDQPQHF
D gene: -; J gene: TRBJ1-5; V gene: TRBV5-1; clone size: few; CDR3 DNA: TGCGCCAGCAGCTTAGGGGCTGAGGGTCAGCCCCAGCATTTT; CDR3 protein: CASSLGAEGQPQHF
D gene: TRBD1; J gene: TRBJ2-7; V gene: TRBV5-1; clone size: -; CDR3 DNA: TGCGCCAGCAGCTTTGGACAGGGTTTCTACGAGCAGTACTTC; CDR3 protein: CASSFGQGFYEQYF
D gene: -; J gene: TRBJ1-2; V gene: TRBV28; clone size: -; CDR3 DNA: TGTGCCAGCGCTGAGACGAAACACCACAGAGACACTAACTATGGCTACACCTTC; CDR3 protein: CASAETKHHRDTNYGYTF
D gene: -; J gene: TRBJ1-1; V gene: TRBV2; clone size: -; CDR3 DNA: TGTGCCAGCAGTGAAGTGGGGGGGGTCGAAGCTTTCTTT; CDR3 protein: CASSEVGGVEAFF
D gene: TRBD1; J gene: TRBJ2-5; V gene: TRBV5-1; clone size: -; CDR3 DNA: TGCGCCAGCAGCTACAGGGGGCATGAAGAGACCCAGTACTTC; CDR3 protein: CASSYRGHEETQYF
D gene: -; J gene: TRBJ1-1; V gene: TRBV18; clone size: -; CDR3 DNA: TGTGCCAGCTCACCACCGGGAGTGGGCACTGAAGCTTTCTTT; CDR3 protein: CASSPPGVGTEAFF
D gene: -; J gene: TRBJ1-2; V gene: TRBV28; clone size: -; CDR3 DNA: TGTGCCAGCAGTCCCCATGTCCGGGGACAAAGTTATGGCTACACCTTC; CDR3 protein: CASSPHVRGQSYGYTF
D gene: TRBD1; J gene: TRBJ2-3; V gene: TRBV7-6; clone size: -; CDR3 DNA: TGTGCCAGCAGCGTTACAGGGACAGGGATCGCAGATACGCAGTATTTT; CDR3 protein: CASSVTGTGIADTQYF
D gene: -; J gene: TRBJ2-7; V gene: TRBV2; clone size: -; CDR3 DNA: TGTGCCAGCAGTCCGACAGGCACCTACGAGCAGTACTTC; CDR3 protein: CASSPTGTYEQYF
D gene: TRBD1; J gene: TRBJ1-1; V gene: TRBV9; clone size: few; CDR3 DNA: TGTGCCAGCAGCGTATACAGGGGTTTCACTGAAGCTTTCTTT; CDR3 protein: CASSVYRGFTEAFF
D gene: -; J gene: TRBJ1-2; V gene: TRBV2; clone size: -; CDR3 DNA: TGTGCCAGCAGTTTCCGGGACATTGCGGGCTACACCTTC; CDR3 protein: CASSFRDIAGYTF
D gene: TRBD1; J gene: TRBJ2-2; V gene: TRBV27; clone size: -; CDR3 DNA: TGTGCCAGCAGCTCTCCGGGACAGGCTTTCAGGGAGCTGTTTTTT; CDR3 protein: CASSSPGQAFRELFF
D gene: -; J gene: TRBJ1-2; V gene: TRBV6-1; clone size: -; CDR3 DNA: TGTGCCAGCGTAGGCCGCAACTATGGCTACACCTTC; CDR3 protein: CASVGRNYGYTF
D gene: -; J gene: TRBJ2-1; V gene: TRBV4-1; clone size: -; CDR3 DNA: TGCGCCAGCAGCCAAGAGGGAGCCAGCGGGTACAATGAGCAGTTCTTC; CDR3 protein: CASSQEGASGYNEQFF
D gene: TRBD1; J gene: TRBJ1-1; V gene: TRBV6-1; clone size: -; CDR3 DNA: TGTGCCAGCAGTTTTTTCAGGGGGGAAGCTTTCTTT; CDR3 protein: CASSFFRGEAFF
D gene: -; J gene: TRBJ1-5; V gene: TRBV11-2; clone size: many; CDR3 DNA: TGTGCCAGCAGCTTCTCAGAGGATCAGCCCCAGCATTTT; CDR3 protein: CASSFSEDQPQHF
D gene: TRBD2; J gene: TRBJ2-1; V gene: TRBV5-4; clone size: -; CDR3 DNA: TGTGCCAGCAGCTTGGCTCTAGCGGGAGGCGGTGAGCAGTTCTTC; CDR3 protein: CASSLALAGGGEQFF
D gene: -; J gene: TRBJ1-3; V gene: TRBV11-2; clone size: -; CDR3 DNA: TGTGCCAGCAGCAGGGAGTTAATACGAGGAAACACCATATATTTT; CDR3 protein: CASSRELIRGNTIYF
D gene: -; J gene: TRBJ2-7; V gene: TRBV11-2; clone size: -; CDR3 DNA: TGTGCCAGCAGCTTAGCGGGACCAACCTACGAGCAGTACTTC; CDR3 protein: CASSLAGPTYEQYF
D gene: TRBD1; J gene: TRBJ2-3; V gene: TRBV2; clone size: -; CDR3 DNA: TGTGCCAGCAGGGGGACAGGGAAAAGCACAGATACGCAGTATTTT; CDR3 protein: CASRGTGKSTDTQYF
D gene: TRBD2; J gene: TRBJ2-5; V gene: TRBV5-4; clone size: -; CDR3 DNA: TGTGCCAGCAGCTATACAGGACTAGCGGGCTACGAGACCCAGTACTTC; CDR3 protein: CASSYTGLAGYETQYF
D gene: -; J gene: TRBJ2-7; V gene: TRBV28; clone size: -; CDR3 DNA: TGTGCCAGCAGATTAACTCGAGGAGCCTCCTACGAGCAGTACTTC; CDR3 protein: CASRLTRGASYEQYF
D gene: -; J gene: TRBJ2-3; V gene: TRBV7-2; clone size: few; CDR3 DNA: TGTGCCAGCAGCTTAAATTGGCGGGAAGCCACAGATACGCAGTATTTT; CDR3 protein: CASSLNWREATDTQYF
D gene: -; J gene: TRBJ1-1; V gene: TRBV6-6; clone size: -; CDR3 DNA: TGTGCCACTCGAGTGATGAACACTGAAGCTTTCTTT; CDR3 protein: CATRVMNTEAFF
D gene: TRBD1; J gene: TRBJ1-2; V gene: TRBV28; clone size: -; CDR3 DNA: TGTGCCAGCAGACCGGGACAGGGGGTTGGCTACACCTTC; CDR3 protein: CASRPGQGVGYTF
D gene: -; J gene: TRBJ2-5; V gene: TRBV6-5; clone size: -; CDR3 DNA: TGTGCCAGCAGTCCCAGGGAGGTGGAGACCCAGTACTTC; CDR3 protein: CASSPREVETQYF
D gene: TRBD1; J gene: TRBJ1-2; V gene: TRBV28; clone size: -; CDR3 DNA: TGTGCCAGCAGCCCCACGGGGACAGGGATGAACTATGGCTACACCTTC; CDR3 protein: CASSPTGTGMNYGYTF
D gene: TRBD1; J gene: TRBJ2-7; V gene: TRBV6-1; clone size: few; CDR3 DNA: TGTGCCAGCAGTGAGGGACAGGACCCCTACGAGCAGTACTTC; CDR3 protein: CASSEGQDPYEQYF
D gene: TRBD2; J gene: TRBJ2-7; V gene: TRBV5-1; clone size: -; CDR3 DNA: TGCGCCAGCAGCTTACGGGAGGGTCTGCACGAGCAGTACTTC; CDR3 protein: CASSLREGLHEQYF
D gene: -; J gene: TRBJ2-7; V gene: TRBV28; clone size: -; CDR3 DNA: TGTGCCAGCGTCGGTCGAGCAACCTACGAGCAGTACTTC; CDR3 protein: CASVGRATYEQYF
D gene: -; J gene: TRBJ2-1; V gene: TRBV2; clone size: many; CDR3 DNA: TGTGCCAGCAGTGGTAAAATACTAGTCAGTATCGGGTCGGATGAGCAGTTCTTC; CDR3 protein: CASSGKILVSIGSDEQFF
D gene: TRBD1; J gene: TRBJ2-2; V gene: TRBV27; clone size: -; CDR3 DNA: TGTGCCAGCAGTGCCGCCCCGGGACAGGGAACCGGGGAGCTGTTTTTT; CDR3 protein: CASSAAPGQGTGELFF
D gene: TRBD2; J gene: TRBJ2-7; V gene: TRBV15; clone size: -; CDR3 DNA: TGTGCCACCAGCAGAGGGCCTAGCGGGAGAGGGGAGCAGTACTTC; CDR3 protein: CATSRGPSGRGEQYF
D gene: TRBD2; J gene: TRBJ2-7; V gene: TRBV7-6; clone size: -; CDR3 DNA: TGTGCCAGCAGCTTACTAGCGGGAGTAGGGGAGCAGTACTTC; CDR3 protein: CASSLLAGVGEQYF
D gene: TRBD2; J gene: TRBJ2-5; V gene: TRBV2; clone size: -; CDR3 DNA: TGTGCCAGCAGTTACCTCGAATCTAGCGGGGAAGAGACCCAGTACTTC; CDR3 protein: CASSYLESSGEETQYF
D gene: -; J gene: TRBJ2-7; V gene: TRBV28; clone size: many; CDR3 DNA: TGTGCCAGCAGTCCAACCTTCAAGCTTGAGCAGTACTTC; CDR3 protein: CASSPTFKLEQYF
D gene: -; J gene: TRBJ2-2; V gene: TRBV15; clone size: -; CDR3 DNA: TGTGCCACCAGCAGAGACGGGCCGAACACCGGGGAGCTGTTTTTT; CDR3 protein: CATSRDGPNTGELFF
D gene: -; J gene: TRBJ1-4; V gene: TRBV5-1; clone size: few; CDR3 DNA: TGCGCCAGCAGCTTGGGACACGTAACTAATGAAAAACTGTTTTTT; CDR3 protein: CASSLGHVTNEKLFF
D gene: TRBD1; J gene: TRBJ2-5; V gene: TRBV10-2; clone size: many; CDR3 DNA: TGCGCCAGCAGGCAGGTTGGACAGGGGGTCCGGGAGACCCAGTACTTC; CDR3 protein: CASRQVGQGVRETQYF
D gene: TRBD1; J gene: TRBJ2-7; V gene: TRBV27; clone size: -; CDR3 DNA: TGTGCCAGCAGTCCAAGACAGGGTTCAAGGGCAAAGGGCTACGAGCAGTACTTC; CDR3 protein: CASSPRQGSRAKGYEQYF